This paragraph covers one T cell receptor (beta chain) sequence. This record comes from a study of blood T cell repertoires in COVID-19. Study at large: COVID-19 samples from acute and convalescent phases originated in the United States, Italy and Spain. PBMCs, B-cell-depleted T cells, or T cells were the source of the cDNA or gDNA that made up the material.

Germline lookup yields CDR1 MNHEY and CDR2 SVGEGT. The junction had 4 bases not matched to a gene; V was cut back by 2 bases and J by 0 bases. The CDR3 consists of 16 residues. As processed by the authors: Amplifying reference gene primers gave estimates of nucleated cell counts. The protocol was immunoSEQ multiplex PCR, while the TCRdb copy is restricted to in-frame clones and leaves out a portion. The D gene and trimming were derived from the DNA, and the V and J assignments and clone size from that table. The sample contains under 120,000 clones, around 91% of which appear only once. The chain recombines TRBV6-2 or TRBV6-3 with TRBJ2-5, with TRBD2 matching over 9 bases. The sample consisted of peripheral blood. The clonotype originates from a woman of 80 years or more with acute or convalescent COVID-19. In DNA form, the CDR3 reads TGTGCCAGCAGTTACCGGGCGGGGGGGCACCAAGAGACCCAGTACTTC. Translated: CASSYRAGGHQETQYF.